Shown below are 25 T cell receptor beta chains from a single sample sequenced in a study of blood T cell repertoires in COVID-19. Clones were sequenced by immunoSEQ multiplex PCR, and TCRdb holds only the in-frame ones, with some missing. The data hold 330,000 or so clones, with 88% observed a single time. The sample was PBMCs or T cells enriched from blood (not recorded which). Source of these receptors: a man aged 25 to 45 who had recovered from COVID-19.

This chain connects TRBV5-1 to TRBJ2-5, with 9 nucleotides matching TRBD1. V was clipped by 6 bases and J by 3 bases; unmatched bases: 9. The germline V gene has CDR1 SGHRS and CDR2 YFSETQ. The CDR3 runs 15 residues. The CDR3 here is CASIEPTGGEETQYF. The DNA for the CDR3 is TGCGCCAGCATCGAACCGACAGGGGGAGAAGAGACCCAGTACTTC. The full variable domain, in which reference TRBV5-1 and TRBJ2-5 provide the parts outside the CDR3, is KAGVTQTPRYLIKTRGQQVTLSCSPISGHRSVSWYQQTPGQGLQFLFEYFSETQRNKGNFPGRFSGRQFSNSRSEMNVSTLELGDSALYLCASIEPTGGEETQYFGPGTRLLVL.

The V and J genes are TRBV11-2 and TRBJ2-1; 8 nucleotides align to TRBD2. CDR1 is SGHAT and CDR2 is FQNNGV in the germline V gene. With 5 bases clipped from V and 9 bases from J, the junction kept 6 bases outside the gene matches. The CDR3 consists of 13 residues. In DNA, the CDR3 is TGTGCCAGCAGCGGTACTAGCGGAGGTGAGCAGTTCTTC. This gives the protein CASSGTSGGEQFF.

The chain uses TRBV10-3 and TRBJ2-2, with 9 positions matching TRBD2. This CDR3 has 16 amino acids. V lost 11 bases, J lost 0 bases, and 10 bases stayed unmatched. Germline-derived CDR1 and CDR2 are ENHRY and SYGVKD. The CDR3 here is CASHRGGASNTGELFF. Here the CDR3 DNA reads TGTGCCTCCCACCGCGGGGGGGCTTCGAACACCGGGGAGCTGTTTTTT.

The chain combines TRBV6-1 with TRBJ1-5; D is unresolved. Trimming stripped 3 bases from V and 4 bases from J, with 10 bases between. Germline CDR1 is MNHNS and CDR2 is SASEGT. The CDR3 consists of 14 residues. CDR3 coding DNA: TGTGCCAGCAGTGAGACGGGATTAAATCAGCCCCAGCATTTT. It specifies CASSETGLNQPQHF.

The V and J genes are TRBV6-6 and TRBJ1-1; 9 nucleotides agree with TRBD1. V lost 11 bases to trimming and J lost 1 base; unmatched junction nucleotides: 5. Germline CDR1 is MNHNY and CDR2 is SVGAGI (reference sequence). The CDR3 spans 13 residues. The CDR3 reads CASRQGGNTEAFF. For the CDR3, the DNA is TGTGCCTCCCGACAGGGGGGGAACACTGAAGCTTTCTTT.

This clone has more than one count but fewer than ten. The rearrangement links TRBV7-9 to TRBJ2-7; D may be TRBD2 (6 bases). V was trimmed by 3 bases and J by 7 bases, leaving 10 bases between them. Germline assignment: CDR1 SEHNR and CDR2 FQNEAQ (reference sequence). The CDR3 is made up of 12 amino acids. The CDR3 region is CASSFRGIEQYF. The DNA for the CDR3 is TGTGCCAGCAGCTTTCGGGGGATAGAGCAGTACTTC.

This chain uses TRBV14 with TRBJ1-2, with D perhaps matching TRBD1 (6 bases). V was pared by 6 bases and J by 5 bases, with 13 bases between. CDR3 length: 13 amino acids. Per germline, CDR1 SGHDN and CDR2 FVKESK. CDR3 protein: CASRQTGMYGYTF. The CDR3 DNA reads TGTGCCAGCAGGCAAACAGGGATGTATGGCTACACCTTC. Together with reference TRBV14 and TRBJ1-2, the CDR3 gives the full variable domain: EAGVTQFPSHSVIEKGQTVTLRCDPISGHDNLYWYRRVMGKEIKFLLHFVKESKQDESGMPNNRFLAERTGGTYSTLKVQPAELEDSGVYFCASRQTGMYGYTFGSGTRLTVV.

The chain has TRBV14 and TRBJ2-5; D might be TRBD2 (5 bases). CDR1 is SGHDN, CDR2 FVKESK, per germline. Trimming stripped 5 bases from V and 2 bases from J, with 15 bases between. This CDR3 region has 15 residues. Here the CDR3 DNA reads TGTGCCAGCAGCTCAACGGAGGATCAACAAGAGACCCAGTACTTC. It specifies CASSSTEDQQETQYF.

This clone has more than one count but fewer than ten. This chain links TRBV24-1 with TRBJ2-2; unclear D gene. The CDR3 is 16 residues long. V gave up 1 base and J gave up 0 bases, with 8 bases separating them. CDR1 and CDR2 (germline): KGHDR, SFDVKD. CDR3 region: CATSDLTWPNTGELFF. The CDR3 DNA sequence: TGTGCCACCAGTGATTTAACCTGGCCGAACACCGGGGAGCTGTTTTTT.

V usage is TRBV6-5 and J usage is TRBJ1-2; 8 bases fit TRBD1. CDR1 is MNHEY, CDR2 SVGAGI, per germline. The V gene end was trimmed by 2 bases and the J gene end by 8 bases; junction bases not matched to a gene: 4. CDR3 length equals 13 residues. The CDR3 sequence: CASSYQGAGGYTF. Written as DNA, the CDR3 is TGTGCCAGCAGTTACCAGGGGGCGGGAGGCTACACCTTC.

This sequence joins TRBV2 and TRBJ1-1, with a weak D call TRBD1 (5 bases). Germline V gives CDR1 SNHLY, CDR2 FYNNEI. The CDR3 runs to 16 residues. Between the trimmed V and J ends, which lost 2 bases and 0 bases, there was a span of 13 bases. In nucleotides, the CDR3 is TGTGCCAGCAGTGAAAGTACAGGCCGTATGAACACTGAAGCTTTCTTT. This codes for CASSESTGRMNTEAFF. The variable domain in full, with the rest retrieved from reference TRBV2 and TRBJ1-1, is EPEVTQTPSHQVTQMGQEVILRCVPISNHLYFYWYRQILGQKVEFLVSFYNNEISEKSEIFDDQFSVERPDGSNFTLKIRSTKLEDSAMYFCASSESTGRMNTEAFFGQGTRLTVV.

The chain carries TRBV18 and TRBJ1-2; weak D call: TRBD1 (5 bases). Germline V gene data show CDR1 as KGHSH and CDR2 as LQKENI. The CDR3 totals 17 residues. Trimming shortened V by 3 bases and J by 0 bases, and 17 bases separated the two germline ends. CDR3 in amino acids: CASSPSRGRVANYGYTF. The CDR3 region has the DNA TGTGCCAGCTCACCGTCCCGAGGCAGGGTCGCTAACTATGGCTACACCTTC. Full variable domain (missing parts from reference TRBV18 and TRBJ1-2): NAGVMQNPRHLVRRRGQEARLRCSPMKGHSHVYWYRQLPEEGLKFMVYLQKENIIDESGMPKERFSAEFPKEGPSILRIQQVVRGDSAAYFCASSPSRGRVANYGYTFGSGTRLTVV.

The V and J genes are TRBV19 and TRBJ2-5, with TRBD2 as a possible D gene (6 bases). Germline V gene lookup returns CDR1 LNHDA and CDR2 SQIVND (reference sequence). Trimming cost V 3 bases and J 2 bases, with 13 bases left between them. This CDR3 spans 15 amino acids. CDR3 sequence reads: CASSISGTPQETQYF. The CDR3 nucleotides are TGTGCCAGTAGTATCTCCGGGACTCCACAAGAGACCCAGTACTTC.

The chain links TRBV2 to TRBJ2-5; D call uncertain. The CDR3 length is 11 residues. The V gene's germline CDR1 is SNHLY and CDR2 FYNNEI. V lost 4 bases and J 4 bases, leaving 4 bases between the germline ends. The CDR3 sequence is CASSGLETQYF. The CDR3 DNA reads as TGTGCCAGCAGTGGTCTAGAGACCCAGTACTTC.

This chain connects TRBV5-5 to TRBJ1-4; 7 nucleotides agree with TRBD1. This CDR3 is built from 14 residues. Trimming at V came to 5 bases and at J to 6 bases, leaving 7 bases not matched to a gene. Germline CDR1 and CDR2: SGHKS and YYEKEE (reference sequence). Here the CDR3 reads CASSLQGSYEKLFF. DNA of the CDR3: TGTGCCAGCAGTCTACAGGGGAGTTATGAAAAACTGTTTTTT.

The chain has TRBV4-1 and TRBJ2-7; 8 bases line up with TRBD1. This CDR3 contains 16 residues. Looked up from germline, CDR1 is MGHRA and CDR2 is YSYEKL. V lost 1 base and J lost 8; bases outside the gene matches: 13. CDR3 DNA: TGCGCCAGCAGCCAAGTTATAAAGGACAGGGTCCTTCAGCAGTACTTC. It specifies CASSQVIKDRVLQQYF.

The table lists this clone with a few counts. This chain joins TRBV3-1 (or the pseudogene TRBV3-2) and TRBJ1-6; 9 bases are a match to TRBD1. CDR1 is LGHDT and CDR2 is YNNKEL in the germline V gene (reference sequence). The J segment lost 7 bases and the V segment lost 4 bases, leaving 5 bases of the junction unmatched. The CDR3 is made up of 15 amino acids. CDR3: CASSPGQGWNSPLHF. In DNA form, the CDR3 reads TGTGCCAGCAGCCCCGGACAGGGGTGGAATTCACCCCTCCACTTT.

This chain connects TRBV27 to TRBJ2-1; D is unclear. V dropped 0 bases and J dropped 7 bases, with 7 bases sitting between them. The CDR3 runs to 13 residues. Germline V gene lookup returns CDR1 MNHEY and CDR2 SMNVEV (reference sequence). The CDR3 nucleotides are TGTGCCAGCAGTTTATCGGCGGCAAATGAGCAGTTCTTC. Its protein product is CASSLSAANEQFF.

V usage is TRBV4-1 and J usage is TRBJ1-5; TRBD1 matches at 9 bases. Germline V CDR1 and CDR2: MGHRA, YSYEKL. The CDR3 is 17 residues long. Losses at the gene ends were 4 bases for V and 7 bases for J; bases not matched to a gene: 14. The CDR3 is CASSPGTGREVRQPQHF. CDR3 bases: TGCGCCAGCAGCCCAGGGACAGGGAGGGAGGTTAGGCAGCCCCAGCATTTT.

This clone was seen only once. The chain uses TRBV5-1 and TRBJ2-3; 10 bases line up with TRBD2. The CDR3 runs to 15 residues. V trimming: 1 base; J trimming: 3 bases; junction bases outside the gene matches: 2. Germline V gene data show CDR1 as SGHRS and CDR2 as YFSETQ. In nucleotides, the CDR3 is TGCGCCAGCAGCTTGCTAGCGGGGGTAACAGATACGCAGTATTTT. It yields the protein CASSLLAGVTDTQYF. The variable domain in full, with the rest retrieved from reference TRBV5-1 and TRBJ2-3, is KAGVTQTPRYLIKTRGQQVTLSCSPISGHRSVSWYQQTPGQGLQFLFEYFSETQRNKGNFPGRFSGRQFSNSRSEMNVSTLELGDSALYLCASSLLAGVTDTQYFGPGTRLTVL.

This sequence joins TRBV29-1 and TRBJ1-1; weak D call: TRBD1 (5 bases). Looked up from germline, CDR1 is SQVTM and CDR2 is ANQGSEA. The CDR3 is 13 residues long. Trimming stripped 4 bases from V and 4 bases from J, with 13 bases between. The CDR3 region is CSVGRGPVTEAFF. CDR3 bases: TGCAGCGTTGGGAGGGGCCCTGTCACTGAAGCTTTCTTT.

The chain recombines TRBV11-3 with TRBJ1-2; 9 positions match TRBD1. In germline, CDR1 is SGHNT, CDR2 YENEEA. The junction had 15 bases not matched to a gene; V was cut back by 5 bases and J by 8 bases. CDR3 length: 16 amino acids. CDR3 coding DNA: TGTGCCAGCAGCCCCGGGACAGGGAATCAGGCTGGGGGCTACACCTTC. Its translation: CASSPGTGNQAGGYTF.

The rearrangement uses TRBV11-2 and TRBJ2-3, with a weak D call TRBD2 (7 bases). The V end was cut by 0 bases, the J end by 5 bases, with 15 bases between. Germline V gene data show CDR1 as SGHAT and CDR2 as FQNNGV. CDR3 length: 16 residues. For the CDR3, the DNA is TGTGCCAGCAGCTTAGATTCCGGGGGGCTGGGAGATACGCAGTATTTT. Amino acids: CASSLDSGGLGDTQYF.

The rearrangement joins TRBV11-2 to TRBJ2-2, with TRBD2 matching 10 bases. CDR3 length: 16 residues. V shed 5 bases, J shed 3 bases, and the junction held 6 bases outside the gene matches. From germline, CDR1 is SGHAT and CDR2 FQNNGV. CDR3 DNA sequence: TGTGCCAGCAGCATAACTAGCGGGGCCGACACCGGGGAGCTGTTTTTT. Amino acids: CASSITSGADTGELFF.

This rearrangement joins TRBV7-9 to TRBJ1-1; 8 bases fit TRBD1. With 5 bases clipped from V and 3 bases from J, the junction kept 8 bases outside the gene matches. This CDR3 has 15 amino acids. Germline V CDR1 and CDR2: SEHNR, FQNEAQ (reference sequence). As DNA, the CDR3 is TGTGCCAGCAGCCAGGGACAGGCGGAGGACACTGAAGCTTTCTTT. Translated: CASSQGQAEDTEAFF.